This T cell receptor beta chain is drawn from a study of PD-1 blockade in classical Hodgkin lymphoma (dated by TCRdb to about 2020). With regard to the full study: Nivolumab dosing was 3 mg/kg intravenously every 2 weeks, continuing until either disease progression or unacceptable toxicity. The study used CyTOF and TCR beta sequencing to define a peripheral blood immune signature of response to PD-1 blockade in classical Hodgkin lymphoma.

In the paper's terms, the time point label means: cycle 4 day 1 (C4D1), after around six weeks of nivolumab. Every trial patient had relapsed following autologous stem cell transplantation, and prior brentuximab vedotin exposure was what differed among cohorts A, B and C. A Miltenyi CD8+ T cell isolation kit was used for magnetic negative selection to purify CD8+ T cells from thawed PBMCs. The trial cohort included 50 to 70 patients with relapsed/refractory classical Hodgkin lymphoma, and each patient had a best overall response of complete response, partial response or progressive disease. Single-agent nivolumab was administered to trial patients in the multi-cohort phase II CheckMate 205 trial. Best overall response was determined by an independent review committee according to the 2007 International Working Group response criteria. PBMCs from the trial were collected at three points: immediately before nivolumab initiation (C1D1), and during therapy at cycle 2 day 1 and cycle 4 day 1. Peripheral blood was collected in 8 mL Vacutainer Cell Preparation Tubes, from which PBMCs were isolated by centrifugation and then cryopreserved. Purified CD4+ and CD8+ fractions were generated only in cases for which an additional PBMC sample was available. On LS columns in a quadroMACS separator, the magnetically labelled cells were depleted, and the flow-through was collected as the purified fraction.

As concerns this clone: This receptor's antigen is unknown. No much larger clonotype is one base removed from it; base qualities were not supplied.

Study-level results and caveats: Baseline diversity similar to that of newly diagnosed patients was observed in trial patients achieving complete response, whereas significantly lower diversity was observed in partial responders and progressors. The study was restricted to a single clinical trial cohort, and the causes of repertoire differences, possibly disease activity or prior therapy, were left undefined. CD4+ but not CD8+ TCR diversity rose significantly by C4D1 (p=0.0027 vs p=0.16), most apparent in complete responders (p=0.02). Baseline TCR diversity was reported as lower in newly diagnosed patients than in healthy donors, and lower still in relapsed/refractory patients. Lower diversity was observed in patients in whom nivolumab was started less than 1 year after ASCT, and these patients were excluded from later analyses so that confounding by immune reconstitution would be avoided.

Measured from the cysteine to the phenylalanine, the CDR3 is 12 residues long. Of all the DNA, just the CDR3 is kept, 36 bases in frame from base 1. V is cut by 0 bases and J by 7 bases, and the space between the germline ends is 8 bases. CDR1 and CDR2 are drawn from the germline V gene (reference sequence): SGHNT, YYREEE. The Qiagen DNeasy kit was used to extract genomic DNA from unsorted PBMCs and from the negatively selected CD4+ and CD8+ fractions. TCR beta CDR3 regions were amplified by immunoSEQ multiplex PCR using primers annealing to V and J segments. A synthetic immune receptor repertoire was used to minimize amplification bias, and any remaining bias was removed computationally after sequencing. The authors' pipeline ran thus. Custom Python scripts were used to quantify repertoire diversity as the Shannon entropy index. Unsorted, CD4+ and CD8+ repertoires were analyzed separately, except in combined analyses where CD4+ and CD8+ sequences were merged in silico. Clonal expansion was defined as at least a 2-fold frequency increase after treatment relative to C1D1, with a pseudocount of 0.5 for undetected baseline clones. Singleton clones were defined as clones with 0 or 1 copy at C1D1, and non-singleton clones were defined as clones with 2 or more copies. Clones expanded in unsorted samples were labelled as CD4+, CD8+ or unknown by matching protein sequences in sorted samples from the same patient. Wilcoxon tests on paired samples were used to test changes in diversity from C1D1 to C4D1. TCRdb obtained this table from immuneACCESS and retained in-frame rearrangements with V and J assigned. These tables miss some clones; where compared with another copy, unresolved V genes account for less than half of the shortfall, and the remainder is unexplained. For V, J and clone size, that table is used; D and trimming come from the DNA. The sample includes approximately 6,300 clones, with under 85% observed a single time. Over 10% of the sample comes from the top ten.

This clonotype was obtained from a human donor with classical Hodgkin lymphoma. The sequences come from CD8+ T cells from blood, collected before the fourth cycle of nivolumab. The sequence joins TRBV5-4 to TRBJ2-7; the D gene is perhaps TRBD2, from 6 matching bases. The CDR3 sequence is CASSLGGAEQYF. Here is the DNA: TGTGCCAGCAGCTTGGGCGGGGCAGAGCAGTACTTC.